This TCR beta chain originates from a study of T cells expressing NK-cell markers. Study-level findings and limits: Among CD8+ T cells from several donors, dominant NKG2C+ clonotypes accounted for roughly 1.0-7.0%.

The CDR3 covers 14 residues. TCRdb reprocessed the 5' RACE reads, keeping one entry per CDR3 protein, no DNA. The sample table includes about 460,000 distinct CDR3 sequences. To note about this clonotype: Its specificity is unknown.

The material sequenced was blood T cells: a sorted CD56 or NKG2C T cell subset, CD4+ or CD8+ T cells, or bulk PBMC T cells (not recorded which). V gene TRBV12-3 or TRBV12-4 combines with J gene TRBJ2-3; no DNA is available, so the TRBD1 call from TCRdb remains unchecked. This TCR was sampled from a woman between 45 and 60 years old in good health. CDR3 residues: CASSLGKVPDTQYF.